This TCR beta chain was identified during a study of blood T cell repertoires in COVID-19. Study as a whole: From T cells, B-cell-depleted T cells, or PBMCs came the material, which was cDNA or gDNA.

TCRdb's table, derived via immunoSEQ multiplex PCR, lists solely in-frame clones and lacks some. Of some 280,000 clones listed, roughly 89% are singletons. The source is a woman under 40 with active or convalescent COVID-19. Sequencing used peripheral blood.

The CDR3 is CAWSYGGAGGFTDTQYF. The CDR3 nucleotides read TGTGCCTGGAGTTACGGCGGGGCGGGGGGCTTCACAGATACGCAGTATTTT. V usage is TRBV30 and J usage is TRBJ2-3, with 8 bases matching TRBD2. The CDR3 is 17 amino acids. With 2 bases clipped from V and 2 bases from J, the junction kept 12 bases outside the gene matches. The germline CDR1 and CDR2 sequences are GTSNPN and SVGIG (reference sequence).